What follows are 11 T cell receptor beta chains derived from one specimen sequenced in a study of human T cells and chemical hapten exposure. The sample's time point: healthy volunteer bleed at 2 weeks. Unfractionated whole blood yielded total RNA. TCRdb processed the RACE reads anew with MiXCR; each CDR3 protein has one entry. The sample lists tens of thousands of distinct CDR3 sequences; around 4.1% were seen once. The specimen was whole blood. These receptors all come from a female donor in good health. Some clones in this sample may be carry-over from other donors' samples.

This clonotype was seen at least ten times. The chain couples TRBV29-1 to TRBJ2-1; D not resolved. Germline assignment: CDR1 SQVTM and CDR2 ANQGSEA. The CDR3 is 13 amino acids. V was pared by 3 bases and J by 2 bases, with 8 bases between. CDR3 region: CSVEGRTYNEQFF. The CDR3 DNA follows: TGCAGCGTTGAGGGTAGGACCTACAATGAGCAGTTCTTC.

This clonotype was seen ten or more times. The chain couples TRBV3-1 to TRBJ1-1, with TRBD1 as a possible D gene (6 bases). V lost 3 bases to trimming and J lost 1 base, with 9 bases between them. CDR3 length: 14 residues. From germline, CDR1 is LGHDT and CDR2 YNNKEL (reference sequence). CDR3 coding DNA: TGTGCCAGCAGCCATGTACAGGGGAACACTGAAGCTTTCTTT. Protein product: CASSHVQGNTEAFF.

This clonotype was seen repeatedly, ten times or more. CDR3 sequence (DNA): TGTGCCAGTGCGACAGGGGGCACAGATACGCAGTATTTT. This codes for CASATGGTDTQYF. This rearrangement joins TRBV12-3 or TRBV12-4 to TRBJ2-3; 8 bases are a match to TRBD1. With 9 bases clipped from V and 1 base from J, the junction kept 3 bases outside the gene matches. CDR3 length equals 13 residues.

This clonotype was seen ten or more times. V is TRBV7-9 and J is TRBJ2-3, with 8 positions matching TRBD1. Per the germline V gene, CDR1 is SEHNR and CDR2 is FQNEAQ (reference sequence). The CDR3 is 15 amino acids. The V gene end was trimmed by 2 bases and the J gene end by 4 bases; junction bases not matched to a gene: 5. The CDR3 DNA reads TGTGCCAGCAGCTTACGGGCAGGGGGCCCAGATACGCAGTATTTT. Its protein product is CASSLRAGGPDTQYF. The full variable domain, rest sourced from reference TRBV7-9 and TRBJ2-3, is DTGVSQNPRHKITKRGQNVTFRCDPISEHNRLYWYRQTLGQGPEFLTYFQNEAQLEKSRLLSDRFSAERPKGSFSTLEIQRTEQGDSAMYLCASSLRAGGPDTQYFGPGTRLTVL.

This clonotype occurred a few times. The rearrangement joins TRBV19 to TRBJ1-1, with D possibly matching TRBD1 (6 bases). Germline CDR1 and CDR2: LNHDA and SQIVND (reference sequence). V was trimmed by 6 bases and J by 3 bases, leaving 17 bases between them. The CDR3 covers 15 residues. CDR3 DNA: TGTGCCAGTAGACCCTTTTACAGGGAGGACACTGAAGCTTTCTTT. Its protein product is CASRPFYREDTEAFF.

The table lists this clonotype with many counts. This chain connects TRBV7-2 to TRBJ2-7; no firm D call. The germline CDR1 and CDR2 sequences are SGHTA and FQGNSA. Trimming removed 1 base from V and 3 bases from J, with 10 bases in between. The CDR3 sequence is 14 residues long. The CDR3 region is CASSLVAANYEQYF. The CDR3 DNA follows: TGTGCCAGCAGCTTAGTAGCCGCAAACTACGAGCAGTACTTC.

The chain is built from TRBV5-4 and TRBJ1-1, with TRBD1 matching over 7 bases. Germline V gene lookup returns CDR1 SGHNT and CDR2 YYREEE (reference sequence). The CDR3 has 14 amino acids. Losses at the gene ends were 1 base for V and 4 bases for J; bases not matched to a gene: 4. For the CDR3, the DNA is TGTGCCAGCAGCTTGAAGGGGGCTGGCACTGAAGCTTTCTTT. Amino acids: CASSLKGAGTEAFF.

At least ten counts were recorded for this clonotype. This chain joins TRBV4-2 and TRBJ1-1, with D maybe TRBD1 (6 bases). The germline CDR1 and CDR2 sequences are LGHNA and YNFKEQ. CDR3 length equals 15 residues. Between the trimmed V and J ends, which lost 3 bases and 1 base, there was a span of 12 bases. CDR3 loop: CASSHRDTPNTEAFF. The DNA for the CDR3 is TGTGCCAGCAGCCACCGGGACACTCCGAACACTGAAGCTTTCTTT.

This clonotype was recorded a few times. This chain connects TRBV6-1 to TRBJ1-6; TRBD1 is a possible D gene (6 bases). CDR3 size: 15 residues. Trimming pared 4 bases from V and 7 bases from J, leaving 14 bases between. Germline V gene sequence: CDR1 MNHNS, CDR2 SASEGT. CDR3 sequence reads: CASSAGTGTNSPLHF. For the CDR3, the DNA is TGTGCCAGCAGTGCAGGCACAGGGACCAATTCACCCCTCCACTTT.

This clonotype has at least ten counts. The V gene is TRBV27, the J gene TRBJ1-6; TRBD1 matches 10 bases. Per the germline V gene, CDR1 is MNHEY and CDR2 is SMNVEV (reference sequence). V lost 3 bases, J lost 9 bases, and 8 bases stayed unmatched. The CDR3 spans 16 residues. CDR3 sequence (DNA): TGTGCCAGCAGTTTCGGACAGGGGGGCGGTTCTTCACCCCTCCACTTT. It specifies CASSFGQGGGSSPLHF.

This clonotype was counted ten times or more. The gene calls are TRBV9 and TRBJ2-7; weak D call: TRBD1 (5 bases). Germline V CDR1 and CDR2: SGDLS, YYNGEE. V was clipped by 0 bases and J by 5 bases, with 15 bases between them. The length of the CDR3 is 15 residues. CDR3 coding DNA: TGTGCCAGCAGCGTAGGGTCCAGGGCAGGAGACGAGCAGTACTTC. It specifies CASSVGSRAGDEQYF.